The 25 T cell receptor beta chains listed next were all sequenced from one sample in a study of OX40 agonist ivuxolimab in advanced cancers. Generated by immunoSEQ multiplex PCR, the TCRdb table keeps only in-frame clones and is missing some. Of roughly 83,000 clones detected, about 90% appear once; the ten largest clones hold more than 7%. This sample comprised CD4+ or CD8+ T cells sorted from blood, obtained in a trial of the OX40 agonist ivuxolimab. The receptors were sampled from an adult with an advanced solid tumor such as melanoma, head and neck, liver or kidney cancer.

V is TRBV28 and J is TRBJ2-1, with 8 bases aligning to TRBD2. V trimming: 6 bases; J trimming: 2 bases; junction bases outside the gene matches: 6. CDR3 length: 15 residues. Germline values: CDR1 MDHEN, CDR2 SYDVKM. In nucleotides, the CDR3 is TGTGCCAGCAGGGGAGCGGGGGATGCCTACAATGAGCAGTTCTTC. This translates into CASRGAGDAYNEQFF.

The chain employs TRBV15 and TRBJ1-5; TRBD1 might be the D (5 bases). Germline loops: CDR1 LNHNV, CDR2 YYDKDF (reference sequence). The CDR3 extends over 15 amino acids. V was cut by 7 bases and J by 3 bases, with 16 bases left in between. For the CDR3, the DNA is TGTGCCACCACTACGACAGCCACCCTCAATCAGCCCCAGCATTTT. Translating gives CATTTTATLNQPQHF.

This chain uses TRBV4-2 with TRBJ1-4; TRBD1 matches 7 bases. J lost 7 bases, V lost 4 bases, and 6 bases had no gene match. Germline CDR1 is LGHNA and CDR2 is YNFKEQ. The CDR3 is made up of 14 amino acids. CDR3 nucleotides: TGTGCCAGCAGCCCGGGACAGCGAAGTGAAAAACTGTTTTTT. Translated, it gives CASSPGQRSEKLFF.

This chain uses TRBV2 with TRBJ1-4, with TRBD1 matching over 10 bases. From germline, CDR1 is SNHLY and CDR2 FYNNEI. CDR3 length: 14 residues. J lost 8 bases, V lost 4 bases, and 4 bases had no gene match. The CDR3, as DNA: TGTGCCAGCAGTGGACAGGGGGCTAGGGAAAAACTGTTTTTT. Translation: CASSGQGAREKLFF.

This sequence joins TRBV30 and TRBJ2-3, with 11 bases fitting TRBD2. V lost 4 bases and J lost 4; bases outside the gene matches: 7. Germline CDR1 and CDR2: GTSNPN and SVGIG (reference sequence). The CDR3 has 15 residues. The CDR3 bases are TGTGCCTGGAAGGGAACTAGCGGGAGCCCAGATACGCAGTATTTT. It encodes CAWKGTSGSPDTQYF.

This chain links TRBV30 with TRBJ2-1, with 8 bases fitting TRBD2. Germline V CDR1 and CDR2: GTSNPN, SVGIG (reference sequence). V trimming: 6 bases; J trimming: 10 bases; junction bases outside the gene matches: 11. The CDR3 has 13 residues. CDR3 bases: TGTGCCTGTCGAACAGCGGGAGTTGGCGAGCAGTTCTTC. Protein product: CACRTAGVGEQFF.

The chain carries TRBV6-5 and TRBJ2-7, with 7 bases aligning to TRBD2. Trimming took 6 bases from V and 9 from J; bases not matched to a gene: 17. Looked up from germline, CDR1 is MNHEY and CDR2 is SVGAGI. The CDR3 contains 15 residues. This CDR3 is CASRGSGGILRGQYF. CDR3 coding DNA: TGTGCCAGCAGGGGCTCGGGGGGAATTCTACGAGGGCAGTACTTC.

Only one count was recorded for this clone. The chain uses TRBV28 and TRBJ2-3, with unresolved D. V dropped 6 bases and J dropped 0 bases, with 4 bases sitting between them. The CDR3 is 12 amino acids. The V gene's germline CDR1 is MDHEN and CDR2 SYDVKM. CDR3 nucleotide sequence: TGTGCCAGCAGGGTGAGCACAGATACGCAGTATTTT. Translation: CASRVSTDTQYF. Combining the CDR3 with reference TRBV28 and TRBJ2-3 gives the whole variable domain DVKVTQSSRYLVKRTGEKVFLECVQDMDHENMFWYRQDPGLGLRLIYFSYDVKMKEKGDIPEGYSVSREKKERFSLILESASTNQTSMYLCASRVSTDTQYFGPGTRLTVL.

Note on this clone: This sample includes further DNA sequences coding for the same CDR3. The chain employs TRBV7-8 and TRBJ2-3; D uncertain. CDR1 SGHVS and CDR2 FQNEAQ come from the germline V gene. V was cut by 2 bases and J by 3 bases, with 3 bases left in between. The CDR3 runs 12 residues. CDR3 bases: TGTGCCAGCAGCTTATTGACAGATACGCAGTATTTT. It encodes CASSLLTDTQYF.

The CDR3 DNA follows: TGTGCCTGGAGTGAATTACACAGGGGAGGGGACTATGGCTACACCTTC. As protein: CAWSELHRGGDYGYTF. V usage is TRBV30 and J usage is TRBJ1-2, with 7 bases identical to TRBD1. Trimming at V came to 1 base and at J to 3 bases, leaving 11 bases not matched to a gene. CDR1 and CDR2 from the germline V gene are GTSNPN and SVGIG (reference sequence). CDR3 length equals 16 residues.

This chain links TRBV7-9 with TRBJ2-1; D possibly uses TRBD1 or TRBD2 (6 bases each). The CDR3 length is 13 residues. From germline, CDR1 is SEHNR and CDR2 FQNEAQ (reference sequence). With 5 bases removed from V and 7 bases from J, the gap between germline ends came to 12 bases. The CDR3 spells CASSPGGGNEQFF. The CDR3 nucleotides read TGTGCCAGCAGCCCCGGAGGGGGAAATGAGCAGTTCTTC.

V usage is TRBV6-1 and J usage is TRBJ1-2; 11 nucleotides line up with TRBD1. Per the germline V gene, CDR1 is MNHNS and CDR2 is SASEGT. CDR3 length equals 15 residues. V was pared by 2 bases and J by 3 bases, with 2 bases of the junction left unmatched. CDR3 loop: CASSERTGGHYGYTF. The CDR3 DNA sequence: TGTGCCAGCAGTGAAAGGACAGGGGGCCACTATGGCTACACCTTC.

This chain connects TRBV30 to TRBJ1-6; TRBD1 matches 8 bases. The CDR3 is 15 amino acids. J was trimmed by 6 bases and V by 0 bases; bases with no gene match: 4. The germline V gene has CDR1 GTSNPN and CDR2 SVGIG (reference sequence). CDR3 nucleotides: TGTGCCTGGAGTGTACTAGGACAGGGTAATTCACCCCTCCACTTT. Its protein product is CAWSVLGQGNSPLHF. The entire variable domain, with the rest obtained from reference TRBV30 and TRBJ1-6, is as follows: SQTIHQWPATLVQPVGSPLSLECTVEGTSNPNLYWYRQAAGRGLQLLFYSVGIGQISSEVPQNLSASRPQDRQFILSSKKLLLSDSGFYLCAWSVLGQGNSPLHFGNGTRLTVT.

About this clone itself: A read error may account for a junction end that differs from germline. The chain uses TRBV4-1 and TRBJ1-1; D remains ambiguous. The CDR3 is made up of 13 amino acids. CDR1 is MGHRA, CDR2 YSYEKL, per germline. As DNA, the CDR3 is TGCGCCAGCAGCCAAGCAACGAACGCTGAAGCTTTCTTT. Translating gives CASSQATNAEAFF.

This chain links TRBV28 with TRBJ2-5; maybe TRBD2 (5 bases). V was pared by 2 bases and J by 4 bases, with 8 bases between. Looked up from germline, CDR1 is MDHEN and CDR2 is SYDVKM. The CDR3 has 13 residues. The CDR3 DNA reads TGTGCCAGCAGTTTACCGGGGAGAGAGACCCAGTACTTC. Its translation: CASSLPGRETQYF.

This rearrangement joins TRBV14 to TRBJ1-3; D is uncertain. With 4 bases removed from V and 4 bases from J, the gap between germline ends came to 17 bases. Germline V gene data show CDR1 as SGHDN and CDR2 as FVKESK. This CDR3 spans 16 amino acids. CDR3 coding DNA: TGTGCCAGCAGCCCGGTCCGAGGGAACATGGGAAACACCATATATTTT. This codes for CASSPVRGNMGNTIYF.

The V call is TRBV2, the J call TRBJ1-2; the D gene is possibly TRBD1 (6 bases). CDR1 is SNHLY, CDR2 FYNNEI, per germline. Trimming cost V 10 bases and J 7 bases, with 16 bases left between them. CDR3 length: 12 amino acids. Written as DNA, the CDR3 is TGTGCCAACTCCGGGACACGCTTTGGCTACACCTTC. It translates to CANSGTRFGYTF.

This sequence joins TRBV4-1 and TRBJ1-5; 10 nucleotides match TRBD1. The germline gives CDR1 MGHRA, CDR2 YSYEKL. The CDR3 sequence is 14 residues long. The J segment lost 7 bases and the V segment lost 4 bases, leaving 4 bases of the junction unmatched. CDR3 coding DNA: TGCGCCAGCAGCCCGGGGACAGGGGAACAGCCCCAGCATTTT. Its translation is CASSPGTGEQPQHF.

V gene TRBV28 combines with J gene TRBJ1-1; TRBD1 agrees at 9 bases. Germline CDR1 MDHEN, CDR2 SYDVKM. This CDR3 region has 19 residues. Trimming took 2 bases from V and 7 from J; bases not matched to a gene: 20. CDR3 sequence reads: CASSLRNDGRGQGWIEAFF. The CDR3 coding sequence is TGTGCCAGCAGTTTACGTAATGACGGCCGGGGACAGGGTTGGATTGAAGCTTTCTTT.

The rearrangement joins TRBV30 to TRBJ1-5; D is perhaps TRBD1 (5 bases). CDR3 length equals 14 residues. Trimming shortened V by 1 base and J by 1 base, and 8 bases separated the two germline ends. CDR1 is GTSNPN and CDR2 is SVGIG in the germline V gene (reference sequence). CDR3 bases: TGTGCCTGGAGTGAAGGGGTGAGCAATCAGCCCCAGCATTTT. Its protein is CAWSEGVSNQPQHF.

This clone has a single count. The rearrangement links TRBV28 to TRBJ2-7; perhaps TRBD1 as D (5 bases). V lost 8 bases and J lost 0, with 17 bases in between. Germline-derived CDR1 and CDR2 are MDHEN and SYDVKM. This CDR3 has 15 amino acids. This CDR3 reads CASLRTGAFSYEQYF. The DNA for the CDR3 is TGTGCCAGCCTTAGAACAGGTGCTTTCTCCTACGAGCAGTACTTC.

The chain recombines TRBV6-5 with TRBJ2-1, with 9 bases aligning to TRBD2. Germline V gene data show CDR1 as MNHEY and CDR2 as SVGAGI. The CDR3 totals 14 residues. With V trimmed by 6 bases and J by 6 bases, 6 bases remained unmatched. The CDR3 DNA reads as TGTGCCAGCAGAATAGCGGGGGCTTCCAATGAGCAGTTCTTC. Protein product: CASRIAGASNEQFF.

The chain uses TRBV6-5 and TRBJ1-1, with 7 bases identical to TRBD1. The CDR3 is 13 residues long. In germline, CDR1 is MNHEY, CDR2 SVGAGI. Unmatched junction bases numbered 1, after V lost 6 bases and J lost 0 bases. CDR3 sequence: CASSGTVNTEAFF. The CDR3 DNA follows: TGTGCCAGCAGCGGGACAGTGAACACTGAAGCTTTCTTT.

The genes are TRBV30 and TRBJ2-4, with TRBD2 as a possible D gene (5 bases). The CDR3 contains 11 residues. Trimming took off 5 bases at V and 3 bases at J, with 5 bases between the two ends. The V gene's germline CDR1 is GTSNPN and CDR2 SVGIG (reference sequence). The CDR3 DNA sequence: TGTGCCTGGGAGGGCAAAAACATTCAGTACTTC. Its protein is CAWEGKNIQYF.

The chain is built from TRBV19 and TRBJ2-1; no firm D call. CDR1 and CDR2 from the germline V gene are LNHDA and SQIVND (reference sequence). The ends were cut back, 0 bases at V and 3 bases at J, with 9 bases in the middle. This CDR3 has 15 residues. CDR3 region: CASSIDPASYNEQFF. In DNA form, the CDR3 reads TGTGCCAGTAGTATAGATCCGGCCAGCTACAATGAGCAGTTCTTC.